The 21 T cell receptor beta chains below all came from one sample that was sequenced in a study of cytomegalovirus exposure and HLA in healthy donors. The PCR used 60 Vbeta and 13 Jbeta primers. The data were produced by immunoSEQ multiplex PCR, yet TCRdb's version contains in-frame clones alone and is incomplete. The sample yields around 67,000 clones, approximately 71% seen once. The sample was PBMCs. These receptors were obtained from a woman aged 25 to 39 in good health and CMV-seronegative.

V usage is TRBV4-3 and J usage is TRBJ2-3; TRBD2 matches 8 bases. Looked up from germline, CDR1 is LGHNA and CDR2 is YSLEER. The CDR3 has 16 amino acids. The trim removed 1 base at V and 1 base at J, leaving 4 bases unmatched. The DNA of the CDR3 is TGCGCCAGCAGCCAAGTTGGGCGGGGGGGCACAGATACGCAGTATTTT. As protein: CASSQVGRGGTDTQYF.

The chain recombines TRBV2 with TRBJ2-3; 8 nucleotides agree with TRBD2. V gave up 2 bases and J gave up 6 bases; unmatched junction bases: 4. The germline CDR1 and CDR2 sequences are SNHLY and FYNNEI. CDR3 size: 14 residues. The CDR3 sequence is CASSENSGVDTQYF. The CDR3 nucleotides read TGTGCCAGCAGTGAAAATAGCGGGGTGGATACGCAGTATTTT.

CDR3 protein: CASSQKDRGMGLNTEAFF. For the CDR3, the DNA is TGTGCCAGCAGCCAAAAAGACAGGGGAATGGGATTGAACACTGAAGCTTTCTTT. The chain recombines TRBV4-2 with TRBJ1-1, with 8 bases identical to TRBD1. V shed 2 bases and J 0 bases; nucleotides not matched to a gene: 11. Germline loops: CDR1 LGHNA, CDR2 YNFKEQ. The CDR3 sequence is 18 residues long.

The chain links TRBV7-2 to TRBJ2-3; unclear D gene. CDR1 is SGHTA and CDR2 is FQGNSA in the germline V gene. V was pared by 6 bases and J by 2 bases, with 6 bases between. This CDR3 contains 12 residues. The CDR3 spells CASRSFTDTQYF. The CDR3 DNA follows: TGTGCCAGCAGGTCATTCACAGATACGCAGTATTTT.

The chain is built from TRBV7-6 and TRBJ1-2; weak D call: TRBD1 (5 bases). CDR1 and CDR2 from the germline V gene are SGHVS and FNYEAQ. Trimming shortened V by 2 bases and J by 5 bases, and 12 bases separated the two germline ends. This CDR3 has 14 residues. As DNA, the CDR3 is TGTGCCAGCAGCTTAAGCCGGGAGGGGTATGGCTACACCTTC. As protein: CASSLSREGYGYTF.

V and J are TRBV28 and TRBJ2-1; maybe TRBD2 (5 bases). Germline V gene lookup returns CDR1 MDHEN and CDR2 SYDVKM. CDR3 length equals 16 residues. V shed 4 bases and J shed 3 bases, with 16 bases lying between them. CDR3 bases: TGTGCCAGCAGTTGGTCTGAGGGTGATGGCTACAATGAGCAGTTCTTC. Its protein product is CASSWSEGDGYNEQFF.

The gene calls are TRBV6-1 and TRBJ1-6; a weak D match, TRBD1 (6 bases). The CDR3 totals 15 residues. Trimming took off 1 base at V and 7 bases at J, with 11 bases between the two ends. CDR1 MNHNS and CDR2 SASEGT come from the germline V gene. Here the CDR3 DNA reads TGTGCCAGCAGTGAAGGGGGGGGGCGAAATTCACCCCTCCACTTT. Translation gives CASSEGGGRNSPLHF.

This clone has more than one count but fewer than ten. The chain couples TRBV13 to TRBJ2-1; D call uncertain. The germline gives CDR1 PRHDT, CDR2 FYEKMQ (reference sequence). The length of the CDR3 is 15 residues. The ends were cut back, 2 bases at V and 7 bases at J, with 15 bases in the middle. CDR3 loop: CASSLLLPGINEQFF. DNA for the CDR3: TGTGCCAGCAGCTTACTGTTGCCAGGCATTAATGAGCAGTTCTTC.

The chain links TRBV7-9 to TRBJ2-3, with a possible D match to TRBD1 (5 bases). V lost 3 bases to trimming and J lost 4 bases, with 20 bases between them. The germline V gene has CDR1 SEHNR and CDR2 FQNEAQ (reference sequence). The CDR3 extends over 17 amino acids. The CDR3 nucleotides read TGTGCCAGCAGCTTCATTCAAGCAGGGTGGTTCGCAGATACGCAGTATTTT. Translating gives CASSFIQAGWFADTQYF.

CDR3: CASSLQGNRVGNEQFF. CDR3 sequence (DNA): TGTGCCAGCAGCCTTCAGGGGAACAGGGTCGGAAATGAGCAGTTCTTC. This sequence joins TRBV16 and TRBJ2-1, with TRBD1 as a possible D gene (6 bases). Trimming removed 4 bases at V and 7 bases at J, with 20 bases between. The CDR3 extends over 16 amino acids. CDR1 KGHSY and CDR2 FQNENV come from the germline V gene. The entire variable domain, with the rest obtained from reference TRBV16 and TRBJ2-1, is as follows: GEEVAQTPKHLVRGEGQKAKLYCAPIKGHSYVFWYQQVLKNEFKFLISFQNENVFDETGMPKERFSAKCLPNSPCSLEIQATKLEDSAVYFCASSLQGNRVGNEQFFGPGTRLTVL.

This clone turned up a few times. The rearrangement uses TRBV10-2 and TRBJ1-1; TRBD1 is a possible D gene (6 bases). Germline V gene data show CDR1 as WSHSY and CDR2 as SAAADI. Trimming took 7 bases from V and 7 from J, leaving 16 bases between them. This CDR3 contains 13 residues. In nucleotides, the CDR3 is TGCGCCAGCACTGTCCGGGGGGGCGGTGAAGCTTTCTTT. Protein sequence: CASTVRGGGEAFF.

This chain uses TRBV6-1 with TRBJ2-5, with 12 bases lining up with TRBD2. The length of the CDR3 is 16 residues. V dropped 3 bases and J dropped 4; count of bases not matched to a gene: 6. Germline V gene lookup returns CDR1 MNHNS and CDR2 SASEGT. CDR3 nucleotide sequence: TGTGCCAGCAGTGACCTGCTAGCGGGGGGGGGAGAGACCCAGTACTTC. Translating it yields CASSDLLAGGGETQYF.

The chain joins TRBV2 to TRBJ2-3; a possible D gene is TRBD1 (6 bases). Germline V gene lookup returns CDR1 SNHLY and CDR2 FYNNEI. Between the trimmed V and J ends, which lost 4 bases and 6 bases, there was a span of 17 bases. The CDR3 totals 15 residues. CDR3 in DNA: TGTGCCAGCAGTGCCCTATACAGGGAGAGGGATACGCAGTATTTT. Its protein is CASSALYRERDTQYF.

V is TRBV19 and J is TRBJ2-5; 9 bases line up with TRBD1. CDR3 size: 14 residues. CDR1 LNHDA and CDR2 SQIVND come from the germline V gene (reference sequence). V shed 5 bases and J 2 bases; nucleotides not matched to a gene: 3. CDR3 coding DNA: TGTGCCAGTAGTGTGACAGGGGGGCAAGAGACCCAGTACTTC. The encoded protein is CASSVTGGQETQYF.

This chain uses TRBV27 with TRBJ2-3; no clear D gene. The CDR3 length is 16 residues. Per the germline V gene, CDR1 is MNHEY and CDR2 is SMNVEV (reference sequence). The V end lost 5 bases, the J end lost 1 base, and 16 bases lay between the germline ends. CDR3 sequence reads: CASSPLMTSGTDTQYF. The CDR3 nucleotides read TGTGCCAGCAGTCCCCTTATGACATCTGGCACAGATACGCAGTATTTT.

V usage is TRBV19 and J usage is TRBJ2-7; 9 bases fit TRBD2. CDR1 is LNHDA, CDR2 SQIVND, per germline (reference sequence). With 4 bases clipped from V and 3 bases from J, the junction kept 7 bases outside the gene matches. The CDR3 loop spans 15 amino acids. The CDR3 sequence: CASSKPGLALYEQYF. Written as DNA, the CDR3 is TGTGCCAGTAGTAAACCGGGACTAGCCCTCTACGAGCAGTACTTC.

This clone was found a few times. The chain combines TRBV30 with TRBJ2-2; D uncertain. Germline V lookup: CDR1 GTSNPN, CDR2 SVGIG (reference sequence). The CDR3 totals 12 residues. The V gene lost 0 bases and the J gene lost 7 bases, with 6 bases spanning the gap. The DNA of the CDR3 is TGTGCCTGGAGTGTGGCAATCGGGGAGCTGTTTTTT. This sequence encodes CAWSVAIGELFF.

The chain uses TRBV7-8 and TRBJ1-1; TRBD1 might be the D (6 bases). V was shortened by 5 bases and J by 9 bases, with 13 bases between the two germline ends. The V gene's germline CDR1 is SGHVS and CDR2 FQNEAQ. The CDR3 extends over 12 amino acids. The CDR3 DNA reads TGTGCCAGCAGCCAACCCCGGGACAAAGCTTTCTTT. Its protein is CASSQPRDKAFF.

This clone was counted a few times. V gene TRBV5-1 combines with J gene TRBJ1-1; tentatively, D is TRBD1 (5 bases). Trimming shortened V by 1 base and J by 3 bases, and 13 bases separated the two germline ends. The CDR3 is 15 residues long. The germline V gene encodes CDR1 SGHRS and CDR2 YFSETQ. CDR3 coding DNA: TGCGCCAGCAGCTTGTCAGGGCGTCAGGACACTGAAGCTTTCTTT. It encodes CASSLSGRQDTEAFF. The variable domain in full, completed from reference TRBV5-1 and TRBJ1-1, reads KAGVTQTPRYLIKTRGQQVTLSCSPISGHRSVSWYQQTPGQGLQFLFEYFSETQRNKGNFPGRFSGRQFSNSRSEMNVSTLELGDSALYLCASSLSGRQDTEAFFGQGTRLTVV.

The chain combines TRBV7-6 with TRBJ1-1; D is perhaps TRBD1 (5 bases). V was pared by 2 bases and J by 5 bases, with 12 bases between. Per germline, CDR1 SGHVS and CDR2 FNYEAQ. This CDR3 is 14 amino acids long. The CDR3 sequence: CASSLLDPGTEAFF. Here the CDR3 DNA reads TGTGCCAGCAGCTTATTGGACCCAGGGACTGAAGCTTTCTTT.

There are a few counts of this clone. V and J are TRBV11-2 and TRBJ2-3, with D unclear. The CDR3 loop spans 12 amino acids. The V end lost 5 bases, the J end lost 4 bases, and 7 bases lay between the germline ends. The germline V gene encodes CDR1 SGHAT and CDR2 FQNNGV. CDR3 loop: CASSPAADTQYF. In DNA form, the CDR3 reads TGTGCCAGCAGCCCCGCGGCAGATACGCAGTATTTT.